This T cell receptor (beta chain) was captured by sequencing in a study of cytomegalovirus exposure and HLA in healthy donors. V shed 0 bases and J 0 bases; nucleotides not matched to a gene: 3. This CDR3 spans 16 amino acids. Germline V lookup: CDR1 SGHRS, CDR2 YFSETQ. In the PCR, 60 Vbeta and 13 Jbeta primers were used. Clones were sequenced by immunoSEQ multiplex PCR, and TCRdb holds only the in-frame ones, with some missing. Seen here are some 190,000 clones, about nine tenths observed once, and the top ten hold around 1%. This TCR was recovered from a boy younger than 10 in good health and CMV-seronegative. Input material: PBMCs. The rearrangement joins TRBV5-1 to TRBJ2-1; the match to TRBD1 covers 7 bases. CDR3 coding DNA: TGCGCCAGCAGCTTGGTGCGGACAGGCTCCTACAATGAGCAGTTCTTC. Its protein product is CASSLVRTGSYNEQFF.